Listed here is a single TCR beta chain. Its antigen is unknown. This sample is part of a study of T cells in localized non-small cell lung cancer. Regarding the study as a whole: Uninvolved adjacent lung showed higher T cell clonality than tumor. Longer overall survival was linked to higher blood T cell density. Adjacent lung was found to contain a median roughly 60 of the top 100 tumor clones.

Using immunoSEQ multiplex PCR, the repertoire was profiled, and TCRdb retains in-frame clones only, with some absent. The sample shows roughly 20,000 clones, approximately 84% of them seen only once. The CDR3 contains 14 residues. V shed 3 bases and J shed 5 bases, with 13 bases lying between them. Germline CDR1 and CDR2: SNHLY and FYNNEI. The material was peripheral blood, obtained before any cancer treatment. The gene calls are TRBV2 and TRBJ2-5; D call uncertain. This TCR was recovered from a man aged 40 to 75 with stage I lung adenocarcinoma. The CDR3 region has the DNA TGTGCCAGCAGTGAGGTTTCTTCGCTTGAGACCCAGTACTTC. Protein: CASSEVSSLETQYF. Together with reference TRBV2 and TRBJ2-5, the CDR3 gives the full variable domain: EPEVTQTPSHQVTQMGQEVILRCVPISNHLYFYWYRQILGQKVEFLVSFYNNEISEKSEIFDDQFSVERPDGSNFTLKIRSTKLEDSAMYFCASSEVSSLETQYFGPGTRLLVL.